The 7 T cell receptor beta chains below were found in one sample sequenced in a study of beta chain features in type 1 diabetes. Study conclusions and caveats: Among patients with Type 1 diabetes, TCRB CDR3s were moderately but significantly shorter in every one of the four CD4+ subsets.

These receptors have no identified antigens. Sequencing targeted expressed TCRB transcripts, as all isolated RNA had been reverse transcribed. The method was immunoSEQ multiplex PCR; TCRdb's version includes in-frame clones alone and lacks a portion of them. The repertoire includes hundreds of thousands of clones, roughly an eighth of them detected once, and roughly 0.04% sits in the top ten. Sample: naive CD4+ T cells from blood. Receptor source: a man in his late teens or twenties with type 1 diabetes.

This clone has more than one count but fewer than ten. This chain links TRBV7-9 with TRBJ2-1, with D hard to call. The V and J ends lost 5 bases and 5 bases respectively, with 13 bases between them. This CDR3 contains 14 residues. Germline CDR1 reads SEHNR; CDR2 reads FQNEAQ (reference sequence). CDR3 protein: CASSPRLVNNEQFF. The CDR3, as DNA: TGTGCCAGCAGCCCGCGACTGGTAAACAATGAGCAGTTCTTC.

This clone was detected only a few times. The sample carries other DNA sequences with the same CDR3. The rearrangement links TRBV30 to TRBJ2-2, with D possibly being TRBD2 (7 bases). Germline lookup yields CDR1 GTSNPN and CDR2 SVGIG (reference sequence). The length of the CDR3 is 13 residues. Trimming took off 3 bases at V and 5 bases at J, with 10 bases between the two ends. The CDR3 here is CAWSRGGTGELFF. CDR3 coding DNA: TGTGCCTGGAGCAGGGGAGGGACCGGGGAGCTGTTTTTT.

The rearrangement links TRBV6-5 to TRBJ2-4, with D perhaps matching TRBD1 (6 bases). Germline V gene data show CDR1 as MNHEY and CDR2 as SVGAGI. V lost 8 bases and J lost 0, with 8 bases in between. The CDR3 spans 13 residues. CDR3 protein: CASSGQAKNIQYF. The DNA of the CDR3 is TGTGCCAGCTCGGGACAAGCCAAAAACATTCAGTACTTC.

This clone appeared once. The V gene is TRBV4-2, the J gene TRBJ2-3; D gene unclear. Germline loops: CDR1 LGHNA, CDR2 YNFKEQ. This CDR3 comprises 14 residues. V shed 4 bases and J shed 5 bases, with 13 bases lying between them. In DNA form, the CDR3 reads TGTGCCAGCAGCCCCAAGGGCCCTTTAGATACGCAGTATTTT. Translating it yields CASSPKGPLDTQYF.

The DNA for the CDR3 is TGTGCCAGCAGGCTCGGGAGGCAGGGGGCTTACGAGCAGTACTTC. Protein: CASRLGRQGAYEQYF. The rearrangement uses TRBV6-5 and TRBJ2-7, with D tentatively TRBD1 (8 bases). The germline CDR1 and CDR2 sequences are MNHEY and SVGAGI. This CDR3 has 15 residues. Trimming left V 6 bases short and J 4 bases short, with 19 bases between.

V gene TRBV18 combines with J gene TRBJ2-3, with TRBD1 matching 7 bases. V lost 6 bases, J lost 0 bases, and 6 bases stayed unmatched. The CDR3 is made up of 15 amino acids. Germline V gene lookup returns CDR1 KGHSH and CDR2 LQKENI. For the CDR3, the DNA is TGTGCCAGCTCGCTTTGGACAGGCAGCACAGATACGCAGTATTTT. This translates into CASSLWTGSTDTQYF. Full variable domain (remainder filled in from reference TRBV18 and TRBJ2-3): NAGVMQNPRHLVRRRGQEARLRCSPMKGHSHVYWYRQLPEEGLKFMVYLQKENIIDESGMPKERFSAEFPKEGPSILRIQQVVRGDSAAYFCASSLWTGSTDTQYFGPGTRLTVL.

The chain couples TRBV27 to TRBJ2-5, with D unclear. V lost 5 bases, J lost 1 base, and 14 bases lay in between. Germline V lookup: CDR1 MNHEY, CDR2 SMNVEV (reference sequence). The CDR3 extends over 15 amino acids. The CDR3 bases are TGTGCCAGCAGTCACCTCGATCGGGTCCAAGAGACCCAGTACTTC. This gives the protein CASSHLDRVQETQYF.